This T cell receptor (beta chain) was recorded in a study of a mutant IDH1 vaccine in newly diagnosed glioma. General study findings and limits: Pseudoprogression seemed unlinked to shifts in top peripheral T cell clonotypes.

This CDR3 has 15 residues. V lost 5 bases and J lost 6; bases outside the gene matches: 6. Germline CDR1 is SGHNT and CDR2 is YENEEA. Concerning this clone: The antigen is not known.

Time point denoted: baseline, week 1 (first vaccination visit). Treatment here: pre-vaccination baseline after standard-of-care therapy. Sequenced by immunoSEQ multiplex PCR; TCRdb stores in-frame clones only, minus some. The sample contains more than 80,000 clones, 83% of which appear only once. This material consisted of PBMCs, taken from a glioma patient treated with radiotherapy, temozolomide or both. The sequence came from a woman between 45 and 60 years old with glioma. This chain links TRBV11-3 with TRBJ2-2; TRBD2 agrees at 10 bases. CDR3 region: CASSPRTSGPGELFF. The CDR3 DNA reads TGTGCCAGCAGCCCCCGGACTAGCGGCCCCGGGGAGCTGTTTTTT.